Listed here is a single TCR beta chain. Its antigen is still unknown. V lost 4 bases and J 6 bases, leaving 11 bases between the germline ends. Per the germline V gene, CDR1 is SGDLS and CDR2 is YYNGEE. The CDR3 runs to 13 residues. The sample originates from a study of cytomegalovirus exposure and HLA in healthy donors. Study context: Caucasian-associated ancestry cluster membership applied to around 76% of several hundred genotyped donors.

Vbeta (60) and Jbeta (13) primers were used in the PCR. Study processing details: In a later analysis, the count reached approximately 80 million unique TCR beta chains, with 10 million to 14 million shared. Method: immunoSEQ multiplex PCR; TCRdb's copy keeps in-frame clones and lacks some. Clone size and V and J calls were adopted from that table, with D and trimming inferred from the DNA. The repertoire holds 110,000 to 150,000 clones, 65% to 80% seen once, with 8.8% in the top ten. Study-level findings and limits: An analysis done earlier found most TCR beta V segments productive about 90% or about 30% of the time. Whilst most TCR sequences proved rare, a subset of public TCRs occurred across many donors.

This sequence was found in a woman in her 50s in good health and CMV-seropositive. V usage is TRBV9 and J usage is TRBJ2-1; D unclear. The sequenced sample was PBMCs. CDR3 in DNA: TGTGCCAGCAGCCCCCCCAGCGTCAATGAGCAGTTCTTC. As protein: CASSPPSVNEQFF.